A selection of T cell receptor beta chains follows, all from one sample in a study of T cell changes during pregnancy in multiple sclerosis. Produced via immunoSEQ multiplex PCR; TCRdb's table is partial and in-frame only. Among 45,000 to 55,000 clones listed, 80% to 90% were seen once. The sample was CD4+ T cells from peripheral blood mononuclear cells, taken in the second trimester of pregnancy. The receptor set was obtained from a female donor with multiple sclerosis, enrolled in a pregnancy study. Both conserved end residues are part of each CDR3. The size field is filled for only some rows; it gives once, few, many or a size class.

J: TRBJ2-5
size: .
V: TRBV7-3
CDR3: CASSKTGGTQETQYF

J: TRBJ2-1
size: .
V: TRBV7-9
CDR3: CASSLGRLAGGPAEQFF

J: TRBJ1-4
size: .
V: TRBV4-2
CDR3: CASSQQGRIANEKLFF

J: TRBJ2-3
size: once
V: TRBV13
CDR3: CASSGTGVHTQYF

J: TRBJ2-2
size: .
V: TRBV6-6
CDR3: CASKPGTARTGELFF

J: TRBJ1-1
size: .
V: TRBV6-5
CDR3: CASIHRGGAFF

J: TRBJ2-1
size: .
V: TRBV9
CDR3: CASSVGQGTGQYNEQFF

J: TRBJ2-7
size: .
V: TRBV27
CDR3: CASSFERGTYEQYF

J: TRBJ1-1
size: .
V: TRBV5-1
CDR3: CASSLAGQSNTEAFF

J: TRBJ1-1
size: .
V: TRBV7-9
CDR3: CASSVPGTGFTEAFF

J: TRBJ2-1
size: .
V: TRBV2
CDR3: CASSGGDYQQFF

J: TRBJ2-7
size: .
V: TRBV5-1
CDR3: CASSLQPQGAGAYEQYF

J: TRBJ1-5
size: .
V: TRBV19
CDR3: CASSMWGRQPQHF

J: TRBJ2-1
size: .
V: TRBV18
CDR3: CASSPGAPYYNEQFF

J: TRBJ1-1
size: .
V: TRBV5-4
CDR3: CASSWVGQNTEAFF

J: TRBJ2-1
size: .
V: TRBV5-1
CDR3: CASSLSLQEQFF

J: TRBJ2-7
size: .
V: TRBV4-1
CDR3: CASSQVFPTSGTSYEQYF